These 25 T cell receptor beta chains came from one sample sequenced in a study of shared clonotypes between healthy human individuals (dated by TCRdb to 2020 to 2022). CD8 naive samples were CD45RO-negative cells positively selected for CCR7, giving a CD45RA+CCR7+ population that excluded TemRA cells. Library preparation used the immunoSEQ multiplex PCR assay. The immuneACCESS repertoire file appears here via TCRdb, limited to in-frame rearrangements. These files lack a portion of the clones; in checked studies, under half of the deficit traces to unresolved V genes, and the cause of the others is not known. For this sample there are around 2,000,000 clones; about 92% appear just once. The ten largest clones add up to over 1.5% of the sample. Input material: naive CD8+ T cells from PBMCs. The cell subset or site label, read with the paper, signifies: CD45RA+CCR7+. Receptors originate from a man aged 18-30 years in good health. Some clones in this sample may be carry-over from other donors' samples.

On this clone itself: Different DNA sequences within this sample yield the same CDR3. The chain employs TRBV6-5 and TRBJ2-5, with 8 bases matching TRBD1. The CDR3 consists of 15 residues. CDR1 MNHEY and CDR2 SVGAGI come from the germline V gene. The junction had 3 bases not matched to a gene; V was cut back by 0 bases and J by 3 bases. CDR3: CASSYSNRGKETQYF. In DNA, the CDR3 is TGTGCCAGCAGTTACTCTAACAGGGGGAAAGAGACCCAGTACTTC.

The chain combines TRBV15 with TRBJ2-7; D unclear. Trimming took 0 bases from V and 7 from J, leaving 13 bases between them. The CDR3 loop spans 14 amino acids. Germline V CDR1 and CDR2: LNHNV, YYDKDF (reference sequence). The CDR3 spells CATSRDRASGEQYF. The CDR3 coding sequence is TGTGCCACCAGCAGAGATAGGGCTAGTGGAGAGCAGTACTTC.

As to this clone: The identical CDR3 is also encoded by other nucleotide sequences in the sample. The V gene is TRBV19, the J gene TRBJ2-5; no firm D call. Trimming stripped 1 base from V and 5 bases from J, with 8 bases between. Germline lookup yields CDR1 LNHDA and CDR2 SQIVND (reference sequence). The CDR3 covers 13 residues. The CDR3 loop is CASSIGLGETQYF. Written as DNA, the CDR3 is TGTGCCAGTAGTATAGGACTCGGGGAGACCCAGTACTTC.

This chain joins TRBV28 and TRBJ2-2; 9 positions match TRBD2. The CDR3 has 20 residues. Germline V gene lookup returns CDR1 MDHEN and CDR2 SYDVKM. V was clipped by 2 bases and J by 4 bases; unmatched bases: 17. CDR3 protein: CASSLILREGLFYSTGELFF. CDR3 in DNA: TGTGCCAGCAGTTTAATCTTGCGGGAGGGCCTTTTTTACAGCACCGGGGAGCTGTTTTTT.

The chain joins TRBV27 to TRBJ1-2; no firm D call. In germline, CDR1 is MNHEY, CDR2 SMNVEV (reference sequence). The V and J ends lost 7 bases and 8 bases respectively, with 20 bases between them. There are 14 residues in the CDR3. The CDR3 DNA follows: TGTGCCAGCATGGCGGATTCGTTTGGGAGAGGCTACACCTTC. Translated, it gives CASMADSFGRGYTF.

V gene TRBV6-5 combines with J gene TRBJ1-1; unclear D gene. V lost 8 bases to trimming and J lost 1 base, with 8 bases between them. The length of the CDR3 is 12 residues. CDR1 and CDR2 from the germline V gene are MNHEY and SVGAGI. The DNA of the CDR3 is TGTGCCAGCGGGGATCCGAACACTGAAGCTTTCTTT. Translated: CASGDPNTEAFF.

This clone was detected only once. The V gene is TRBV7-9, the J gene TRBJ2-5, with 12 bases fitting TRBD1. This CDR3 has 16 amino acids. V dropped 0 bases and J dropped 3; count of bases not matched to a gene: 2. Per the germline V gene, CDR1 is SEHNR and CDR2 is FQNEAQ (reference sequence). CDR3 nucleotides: TGTGCCAGCAGCTTAGCCGGGACAGGGGGCGAAGAGACCCAGTACTTC. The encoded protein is CASSLAGTGGEETQYF.

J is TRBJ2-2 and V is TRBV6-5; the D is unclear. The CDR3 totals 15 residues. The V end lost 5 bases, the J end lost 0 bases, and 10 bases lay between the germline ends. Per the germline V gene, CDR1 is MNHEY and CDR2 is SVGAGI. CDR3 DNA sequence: TGTGCCAGCAGTAAGTGGACGGCGAACACCGGGGAGCTGTTTTTT. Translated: CASSKWTANTGELFF.

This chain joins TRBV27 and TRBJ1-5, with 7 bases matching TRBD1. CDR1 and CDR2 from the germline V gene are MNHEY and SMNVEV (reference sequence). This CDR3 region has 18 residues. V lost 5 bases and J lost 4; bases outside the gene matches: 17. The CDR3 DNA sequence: TGTGCCAGCAGTAGGGGTACCGTGACAGGGCGGTCGAATCAGCCCCAGCATTTT. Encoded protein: CASSRGTVTGRSNQPQHF.

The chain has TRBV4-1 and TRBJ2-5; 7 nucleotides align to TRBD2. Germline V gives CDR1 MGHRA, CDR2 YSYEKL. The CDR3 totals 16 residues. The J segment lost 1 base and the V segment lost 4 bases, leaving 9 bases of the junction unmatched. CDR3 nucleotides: TGCGCCAGCAGCCCGAGGACTAGTAGCTCCCAAGAGACCCAGTACTTC. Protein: CASSPRTSSSQETQYF.

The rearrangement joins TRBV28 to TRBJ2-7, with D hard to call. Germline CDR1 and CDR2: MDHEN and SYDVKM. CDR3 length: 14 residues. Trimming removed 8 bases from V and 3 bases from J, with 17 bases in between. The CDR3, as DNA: TGTGCCAGCCGCTTTACCCTCGACCACTACGAGCAGTACTTC. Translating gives CASRFTLDHYEQYF.

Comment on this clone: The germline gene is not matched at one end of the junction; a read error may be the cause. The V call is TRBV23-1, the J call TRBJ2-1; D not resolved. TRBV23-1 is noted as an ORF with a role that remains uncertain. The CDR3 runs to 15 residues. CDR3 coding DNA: TGCGCCCGCAGAATGGGTGAGAGCTCCTACAATGAGCAGTTCTTC. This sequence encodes CARRMGESSYNEQFF.

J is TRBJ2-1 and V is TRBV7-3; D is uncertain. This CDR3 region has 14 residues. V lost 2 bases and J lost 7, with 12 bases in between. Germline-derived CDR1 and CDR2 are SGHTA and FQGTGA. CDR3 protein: CASSLRERSNEQFF. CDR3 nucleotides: TGTGCCAGCAGCTTACGAGAGAGGTCGAATGAGCAGTTCTTC.

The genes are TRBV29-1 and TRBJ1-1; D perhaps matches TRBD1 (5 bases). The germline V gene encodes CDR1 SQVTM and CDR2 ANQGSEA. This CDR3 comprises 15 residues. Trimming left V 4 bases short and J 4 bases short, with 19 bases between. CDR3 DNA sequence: TGCAGCGTTGTGTTCGGTGACGCGGGGGTCACTGAAGCTTTCTTT. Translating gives CSVVFGDAGVTEAFF.

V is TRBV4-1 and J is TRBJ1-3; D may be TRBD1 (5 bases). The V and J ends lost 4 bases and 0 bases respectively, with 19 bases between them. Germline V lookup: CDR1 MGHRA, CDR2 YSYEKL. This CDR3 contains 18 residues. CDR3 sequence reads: CASSPGGGGRFSGNTIYF. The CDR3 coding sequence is TGCGCCAGCAGCCCGGGTGGCGGGGGAAGGTTCTCTGGAAACACCATATATTTT.

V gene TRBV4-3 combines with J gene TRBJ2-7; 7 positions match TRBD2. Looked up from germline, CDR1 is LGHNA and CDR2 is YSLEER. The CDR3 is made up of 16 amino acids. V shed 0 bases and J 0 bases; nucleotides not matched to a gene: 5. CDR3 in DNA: TGCGCCAGCAGCCAAGAACGAGCGGGAATCTCCTACGAGCAGTACTTC. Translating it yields CASSQERAGISYEQYF.

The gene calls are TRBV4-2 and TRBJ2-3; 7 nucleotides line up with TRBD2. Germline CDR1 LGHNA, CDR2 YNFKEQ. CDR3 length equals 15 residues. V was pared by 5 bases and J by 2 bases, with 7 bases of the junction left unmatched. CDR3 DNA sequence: TGTGCCAGCAGCTCGGCTAGCGGAGTCACAGATACGCAGTATTTT. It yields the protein CASSSASGVTDTQYF.

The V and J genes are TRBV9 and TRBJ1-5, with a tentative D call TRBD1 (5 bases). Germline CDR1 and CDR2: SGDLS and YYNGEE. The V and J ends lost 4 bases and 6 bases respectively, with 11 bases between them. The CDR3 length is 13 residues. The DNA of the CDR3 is TGTGCCAGCAGCTTGGGGACGTTTCAGCCCCAGCATTTT. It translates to CASSLGTFQPQHF. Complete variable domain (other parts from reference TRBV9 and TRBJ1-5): DSGVTQTPKHLITATGQRVTLRCSPRSGDLSVYWYQQSLDQGLQFLIQYYNGEERAKGNILERFSAQQFPDLHSELNLSSLELGDSALYFCASSLGTFQPQHFGDGTRLSIL.

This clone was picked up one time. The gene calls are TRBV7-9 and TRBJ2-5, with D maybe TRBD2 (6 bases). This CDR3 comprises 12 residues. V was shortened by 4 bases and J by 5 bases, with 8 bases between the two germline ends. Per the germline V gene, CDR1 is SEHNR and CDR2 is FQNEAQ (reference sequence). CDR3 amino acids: CASSSEGETQYF. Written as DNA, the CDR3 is TGTGCCAGCAGCTCGGAGGGGGAGACCCAGTACTTC.

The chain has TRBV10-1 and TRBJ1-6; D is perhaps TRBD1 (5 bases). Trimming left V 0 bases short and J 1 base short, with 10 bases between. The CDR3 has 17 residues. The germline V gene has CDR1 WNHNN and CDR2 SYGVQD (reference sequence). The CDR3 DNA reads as TGCGCCAGCAGTGAGTCGCGACAGCAGTCCTATAATTCACCCCTCCACTTT. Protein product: CASSESRQQSYNSPLHF.

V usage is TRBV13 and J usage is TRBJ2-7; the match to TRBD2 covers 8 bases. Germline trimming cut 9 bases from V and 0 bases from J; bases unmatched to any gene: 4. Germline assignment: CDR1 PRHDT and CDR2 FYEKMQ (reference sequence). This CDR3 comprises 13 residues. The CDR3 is CASSGGVSYEQYF. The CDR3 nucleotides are TGTGCCAGTTCCGGGGGGGTCTCCTACGAGCAGTACTTC. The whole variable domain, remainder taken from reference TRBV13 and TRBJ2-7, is AAGVIQSPRHLIKEKRETATLKCYPIPRHDTVYWYQQGPGQDPQFLISFYEKMQSDKGSIPDRFSAQQFSDYHSELNMSSLELGDSALYFCASSGGVSYEQYFGPGTRLTVT.

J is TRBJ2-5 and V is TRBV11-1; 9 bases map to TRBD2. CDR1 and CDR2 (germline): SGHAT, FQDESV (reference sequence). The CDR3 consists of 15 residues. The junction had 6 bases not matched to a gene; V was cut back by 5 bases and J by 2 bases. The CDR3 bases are TGTGCCAGCAGCGTCACTAGCGGGCCGCAAGAGACCCAGTACTTC. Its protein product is CASSVTSGPQETQYF. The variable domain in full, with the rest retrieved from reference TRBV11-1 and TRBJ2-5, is EAEVAQSPRYKITEKSQAVAFWCDPISGHATLYWYRQILGQGPELLVQFQDESVVDDSQLPKDRFSAERLKGVDSTLKIQPAELGDSAMYLCASSVTSGPQETQYFGPGTRLLVL.

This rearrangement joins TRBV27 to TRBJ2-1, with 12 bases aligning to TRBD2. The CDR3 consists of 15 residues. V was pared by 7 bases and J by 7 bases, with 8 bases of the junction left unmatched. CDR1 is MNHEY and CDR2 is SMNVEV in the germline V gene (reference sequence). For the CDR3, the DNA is TGTGCCAGCACCTATGGACTAGCGGGATGGAATGAGCAGTTCTTC. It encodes CASTYGLAGWNEQFF.

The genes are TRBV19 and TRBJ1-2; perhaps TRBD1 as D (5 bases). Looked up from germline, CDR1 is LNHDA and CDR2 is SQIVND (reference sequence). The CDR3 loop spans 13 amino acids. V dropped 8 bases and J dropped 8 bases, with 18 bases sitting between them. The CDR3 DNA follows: TGTGCCAGTGGCCGGGGGGAATCGACCGGCTACACCTTC. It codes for CASGRGESTGYTF.

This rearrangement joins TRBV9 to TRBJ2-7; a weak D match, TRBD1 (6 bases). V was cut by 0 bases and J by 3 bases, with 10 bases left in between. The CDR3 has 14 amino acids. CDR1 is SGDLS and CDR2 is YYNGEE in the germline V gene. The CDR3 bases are TGTGCCAGCAGCGTAGATCTACAGGGCTACGAGCAGTACTTC. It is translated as CASSVDLQGYEQYF.